This is a list of T cell receptor beta chains from one sample in a study of blood T cell repertoires in COVID-19. Profiling relied on immunoSEQ multiplex PCR, and the TCRdb table lists in-frame clones only, not all of them. The table has about 26,000 clones, 70% to 90% seen once; the top ten hold 25% to 30%. The specimen sequenced was peripheral blood. These receptor sequences come from a woman of 80 years or more with COVID-19, enrolled during active disease. Each CDR3 is given with its conserved first and last residue. D genes are given only for firm matches. The size field is filled for only some rows; it gives once, few, many or a size class.

d_gene	abundance	v_gene	j_gene	CDR3aa	CDR3nt
NA	NA	TRBV20-1	TRBJ1-2	CSAEGADGYTF	TGCAGTGCCGAGGGTGCTGATGGCTACACCTTC
NA	NA	TRBV12-3/TRBV12-4	TRBJ2-4	CASSSAEVNIQYF	TGTGCCAGCAGTTCCGCAGAGGTCAACATTCAGTACTTC
NA	NA	TRBV5-4	TRBJ1-1	CASSLGPGDTEAFF	TGTGCCAGCAGCTTGGGTCCCGGGGACACTGAAGCTTTCTTT
NA	NA	TRBV3-1/TRBV3-2	TRBJ2-5	CASSQGRGEETQYF	TGTGCCAGCAGCCAGGGCAGGGGCGAAGAGACCCAGTACTTC
NA	NA	TRBV30	TRBJ1-1	CAWSLTGHLEAFF	TGTGCCTGGAGTCTGACGGGACACCTTGAAGCTTTCTTT
NA	NA	TRBV3-1/TRBV3-2	TRBJ1-6	CASSPKPQGGGSPLHF	TGTGCCAGCAGCCCAAAGCCACAGGGTGGTGGTTCACCCCTCCACTTT
TRBD2	once	TRBV10-2	TRBJ2-7	CASSEGRGSYEQYF	TGCGCCAGCAGTGAAGGGAGGGGATCCTACGAGCAGTACTTC
NA	few	TRBV12-3/TRBV12-4	TRBJ1-6	CASSFPDSPLHF	TGTGCCAGCAGTTTTCCGGATTCACCCCTCCACTTT
TRBD1	NA	TRBV3-1/TRBV3-2	TRBJ1-2	CASSQVPPGGNDGYTF	TGTGCCAGCAGCCAAGTTCCACCAGGGGGTAATGATGGCTACACCTTC
TRBD1	few	TRBV24-1	TRBJ1-1	CATSDWTGTACMNTEAFF	TGTGCCACCAGTGATTGGACCGGGACAGCATGCATGAACACTGAAGCTTTCTTT